A selection of T cell receptor beta chains follows, all from one sample in a study of beta chain features in type 1 diabetes. Assay used: immunoSEQ multiplex PCR; TCRdb lists only in-frame clones, some missing. Found here are around 46,000 clones, around 40% of them singletons; the top ten hold roughly 0.13%. Material: stem cell memory CD4+ T cells from blood. The source of these receptors is a man in his thirties or forties with type 1 diabetes. Both conserved end residues are part of each CDR3. The D gene is left open where the match is weak. Expanded clones are given a class, and other clones once, few, many or no size at all.

D gene	clone size	V gene	J gene	CDR3 DNA	CDR3 protein
TRBD2	-	TRBV4-3	TRBJ2-7	TGCGCCAGCAGCCGCCATGAGCGGGGGCAATACGAGCAGTACTTC	CASSRHERGQYEQYF
-	few	TRBV28	TRBJ1-1	TGTGCCAGCAGTTTAAGCGGCAGGGGCGCCTGGGGGAGTGAAGCTTTCTTT	CASSLSGRGAWGSEAFF
-	-	TRBV5-1	TRBJ2-1	TGCGCCAGCAGCTTGGCTAACCCTAGCTCCTACAATGAGCAGTTCTTC	CASSLANPSSYNEQFF
-	-	TRBV2	TRBJ2-1	TGTGCCAGCAGCCGGGACTTAACCTACAATGAGCAGTTCTTC	CASSRDLTYNEQFF
TRBD2	few	TRBV28	TRBJ2-1	TGTGCCAGCAGCGTAGCGGGAGTTAGGAATGAGCAGTTCTTC	CASSVAGVRNEQFF
-	-	TRBV13	TRBJ1-2	TGTGCCAGCAGGTTCATGGCCGCATATGGCTACACCTTC	CASRFMAAYGYTF
-	few	TRBV29-1	TRBJ1-1	TGCAGCGTTGAAGATCTCGCAGGGAACACTGAAGCTTTCTTT	CSVEDLAGNTEAFF
TRBD2	-	TRBV5-1	TRBJ2-7	TGCGCCAGCAGCGGATCTAGCGGGAGAGGTTACGAGCAGTACTTC	CASSGSSGRGYEQYF
-	-	TRBV19	TRBJ2-1	TGTGCCAGTAATCGAGCGGGCAGCAATGAGCAGTTCTTC	CASNRAGSNEQFF
-	-	TRBV9	TRBJ1-2	TGTGCCAGCAGCGTGAATGGGGGCAGTGGCTACACCTTC	CASSVNGGSGYTF
-	-	TRBV14	TRBJ2-3	TGTGCCAGCAGCCCCCGACTCACCCGCACAGATACGCAGTATTTT	CASSPRLTRTDTQYF
-	-	TRBV7-9	TRBJ1-1	TGTGCCAGCAGTCTCCGGGGGGGCACTGAAGCTTTCTTT	CASSLRGGTEAFF
-	few	TRBV18	TRBJ2-3	TGTGCCAGCTCACCAATGTCAGTCGATACGCAGTATTTT	CASSPMSVDTQYF
TRBD2	-	TRBV6-6	TRBJ2-3	TGTGCCTCTACCGGACTAGCCCGAAATGAGGGAGATACGCAGTATTTT	CASTGLARNEGDTQYF
TRBD2	-	TRBV18	TRBJ2-1	TGTGCCAGCTCACCATTCCCCGCGGGAGTCCTATCGAGTGAGCAGTTCTTC	CASSPFPAGVLSSEQFF
-	-	TRBV29-1	TRBJ1-1	TGCAGCGTTCAAGGACAGTTTGCTTCCACTGAAGCTTTCTTT	CSVQGQFASTEAFF
-	once	TRBV27	TRBJ1-5	TGTGCCAGCAGTTTAGTCGGACACTCTATTTGGACCCAGCATTTT	CASSLVGHSIWTQHF
-	-	TRBV5-1	TRBJ1-5	TGCGCCAGCAGCTTGGGCGGGATTAGCAATCAGCCCCAGCATTTT	CASSLGGISNQPQHF
-	-	TRBV9	TRBJ2-2	TGTGCCAGCAGCGTAGGCTCGGGGGGGGAGCTGTTTTTT	CASSVGSGGELFF
-	-	TRBV7-9	TRBJ2-1	TGTGCCAGCAGCGCCTCGGGGAGCCTAGGGGGGGTCACCAATGAGCAGTTCTTC	CASSASGSLGGVTNEQFF
-	few	TRBV7-2	TRBJ2-6	TGTGCCAGCAGCCGGACTGCAGCTGGGGCCAACGTCCTGACTTTC	CASSRTAAGANVLTF
-	few	TRBV10-3	TRBJ2-7	TGTGCCATCAGTGAGTCTCCCGCTCAAATCGGACAGTTGTCCCCCGAGCAGTACTTC	CAISESPAQIGQLSPEQYF
TRBD1	-	TRBV30	TRBJ1-2	TGTGCCTGGAGTGTACACAGGGGCTATGGCTACACCTTC	CAWSVHRGYGYTF
TRBD2	few	TRBV5-4	TRBJ2-1	TGTGCCAGCAGCTTGGACGGGTGGTCTAGCGGGAGGGGAGGGGGCAATGAGCAGTTCTTC	CASSLDGWSSGRGGGNEQFF
-	-	TRBV6-4	TRBJ1-1	TGTGCCAGCAGATCACAGGGGAACACTGAAGCTTTCTTT	CASRSQGNTEAFF
-	-	TRBV6-5	TRBJ1-5	TGTGCCAGCAGTTTAGACAGTAGCAATCAGCCCCAGCATTTT	CASSLDSSNQPQHF
TRBD2	few	TRBV7-6	TRBJ2-3	TGTGCCAGCAGCTTTACTAGCGGGACAGATACGCAGTATTTT	CASSFTSGTDTQYF
-	-	TRBV5-1	TRBJ1-2	TGCGCCAGCAGCTTGACAGGTTATGCTTATGGCTACACCTTC	CASSLTGYAYGYTF
-	-	TRBV4-1	TRBJ2-5	TGCGCCAGCAGCCAACGTCATGACGGGCAAGAGACCCAGTACTTC	CASSQRHDGQETQYF
TRBD1	few	TRBV5-1	TRBJ2-7	TGCGCCAGCAGCCGCAATATCGACAGGGGGCAAAGCTACGAGCAGTACTTC	CASSRNIDRGQSYEQYF
TRBD2	few	TRBV4-3	TRBJ2-1	TGCGCCAGCAGCCACTCAAGCGGGAGCCACAATGAGCAGTTCTTC	CASSHSSGSHNEQFF
-	-	TRBV28	TRBJ2-1	TGTGCCAGCAGTTTTCAGGCCCCTGGAAATGAGCAGTTCTTC	CASSFQAPGNEQFF
-	-	TRBV6-5	TRBJ2-7	TGTGCCAGCTCCCGGACGGGGAGCTCCTACGAGCAGTACTTC	CASSRTGSSYEQYF
-	few	TRBV11-2	TRBJ2-3	TGTGCCAGCAGCTTTAACCCCAGGGATTCAGATACGCAGTATTTT	CASSFNPRDSDTQYF
-	-	TRBV2	TRBJ2-7	TGTGCCAGCGGACAATCCTACGAGCAGTACTTC	CASGQSYEQYF
-	-	TRBV5-1	TRBJ2-5	TGCGCCAGCAGCTTGGTAGCAGTCCAAGAGACCCAGTACTTC	CASSLVAVQETQYF
-	-	TRBV6-1	TRBJ1-1	TGTGCCAGCAGTGAAGACGAAAGGGGTAAAGCTTTCTTT	CASSEDERGKAFF
-	-	TRBV5-1	TRBJ2-1	TGCGCCAGCAGTTCGACAGGAAATGAGCAGTTCTTC	CASSSTGNEQFF
TRBD1	-	TRBV18	TRBJ2-3	TGTGCCAGCTCACCACTAAGGGACAGCCGCACAGATACGCAGTATTTT	CASSPLRDSRTDTQYF
-	-	TRBV7-3	TRBJ2-7	TGTGCCAGCAGCCCCCCAGGGGTTAGCGGGTCCTACGAGCAGTACTTC	CASSPPGVSGSYEQYF
-	-	TRBV2	TRBJ1-2	TGTGCCAGCAGGCGTTTAGGCTACACCTTC	CASRRLGYTF
-	-	TRBV6-5	TRBJ1-1	TGTGCCAGCACTCCCTCCGGGGGGGGAACTGAAGCTTTCTTT	CASTPSGGGTEAFF
-	few	TRBV18	TRBJ1-2	TGTGCCAGCTCACCCGGTCAAAACTATGGCTACACCTTC	CASSPGQNYGYTF
-	-	TRBV6-5	TRBJ2-7	TGTGCCAGCATTTTACAGGGAGAGCAGTACTTC	CASILQGEQYF
TRBD1	-	TRBV4-2	TRBJ1-2	TGTGCCAGCAGCCAAAGACAGGGCGGTGACTATGGCTACACCTTC	CASSQRQGGDYGYTF
TRBD1	-	TRBV6-1	TRBJ1-2	TGTGCCAGCAGGCTTACAGGGGGCGGCTACACCTTC	CASRLTGGGYTF
-	once	TRBV7-9	TRBJ1-1	TGTGCCAGCAGCTTAAGGAGGGAAAGGAACACTGAAGCTTTCTTT	CASSLRRERNTEAFF
TRBD2	-	TRBV5-1	TRBJ2-5	TGCGCCAGCAGCTTGGCCGGGGGGGGAGGTGGCGGAGAGACCCAGTACTTC	CASSLAGGGGGGETQYF
TRBD2	-	TRBV7-8	TRBJ2-1	TGTGCCAGCAGCCGCGGGGGGGGACCGGCCTCCTACAATGAGCAGTTCTTC	CASSRGGGPASYNEQFF
-	few	TRBV13	TRBJ1-1	TGTGCCAGCAGCTTAGTTCGGGGCACTGAAGCTTTCTTT	CASSLVRGTEAFF